This TCR beta chain was found in a study of OX40 agonist ivuxolimab in advanced cancers. On the study more broadly: Averaging 60 years in age, with a range of roughly 23 to 85, the cohort was around 83% male. Study results and limitations: Not determined was the antigen specificity of the expanded peripheral T cells. Among the lowest peripheral clonal expansion occurred in 0.1-3.0 mg/kg partial responders.

Profiling relied on immunoSEQ multiplex PCR, and the TCRdb table lists in-frame clones only, not all of them. The table has some 30,000 clones, 65% to 75% seen once; the top ten hold approximately 13%. Autoimmune disease history or systemic immunosuppression disqualified patients. CDR3 size: 14 residues. Between the trimmed V and J ends, which lost 7 bases and 5 bases, there was a span of 17 bases. Germline V gene sequence: CDR1 MNHNY, CDR2 SVGAGI (reference sequence). Details on this clone: Its antigen is as yet unknown.

Sequences were derived from CD4+ or CD8+ T cells sorted from blood, sampled in a trial of the OX40 agonist ivuxolimab. The genes are TRBV6-6 and TRBJ1-1; possible D gene TRBD1, 6 bases. The origin of this receptor is an adult with an advanced solid tumor such as melanoma, head and neck, liver or kidney cancer. The CDR3 loop reads CASTPTWGLTEAFF. The DNA for the CDR3 is TGTGCCAGCACCCCTACGTGGGGGCTGACTGAAGCTTTCTTT.